Presented here are 2 T cell receptor beta chains from one specimen sequenced in a study of identical twins. From the 5' RACE reads, TCRdb called clonotypes with MiXCR, one entry per CDR3 protein. This table has approximately 410,000 distinct CDR3 sequences, around a sixth appearing once. The sample consisted of naive T cells sorted from blood. The receptors shown here come from a middle-aged man in good health.

This clonotype came up a few times. This chain links TRBV20-1 with TRBJ2-1, with a possible D match to TRBD1 (6 bases). Trimming took off 3 bases at V and 4 bases at J, with 16 bases between the two ends. The CDR3 extends over 15 amino acids. Germline-derived CDR1 and CDR2 are DFQATT and SNEGSKA (reference sequence). The CDR3 sequence: CSARYREHWYNEQFF. CDR3 in DNA: TGCAGTGCTAGGTACAGGGAGCATTGGTACAATGAGCAGTTCTTC.

This clonotype was found many times. The chain recombines TRBV12-3 or TRBV12-4 with TRBJ2-1; D not resolved. Trimming stripped 6 bases from V and 11 bases from J, with 14 bases between. This CDR3 has 12 amino acids. This chain's CDR3 is CASSYSTGKQFF. The CDR3 DNA sequence: TGTGCCAGCAGCTATTCGACGGGTAAGCAGTTCTTC.